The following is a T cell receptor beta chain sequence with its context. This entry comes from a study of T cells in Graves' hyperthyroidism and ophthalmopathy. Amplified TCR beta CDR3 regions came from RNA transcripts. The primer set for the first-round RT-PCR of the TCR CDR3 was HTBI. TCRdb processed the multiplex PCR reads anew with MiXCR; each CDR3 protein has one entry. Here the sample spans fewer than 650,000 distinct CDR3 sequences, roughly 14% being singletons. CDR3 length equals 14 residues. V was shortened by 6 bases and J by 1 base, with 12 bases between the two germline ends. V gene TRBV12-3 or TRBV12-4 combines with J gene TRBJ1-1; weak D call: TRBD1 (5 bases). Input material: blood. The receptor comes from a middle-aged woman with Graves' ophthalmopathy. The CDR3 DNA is TGTGCCAGCAGGGCCGGGACCGGGAACACTGAAGCTTTCTTT. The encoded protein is CASRAGTGNTEAFF.